Listed below are T cell receptor beta chains from one sample, sequenced in a study of CD8+CD57+ T cells in acquired aplastic anemia. TCRdb re-derived calls from the reads in MiXCR, one entry per CDR3 protein. The sample records 50,000 or so distinct CDR3 sequences, approximately 52% being singletons. Material: sorted CD4+, CD8+, or CD8+CD57+ T cells (not recorded which) from PBMCs. These receptors originate from a human donor with aplastic anemia. Both conserved end residues are trimmed from each CDR3. A clone size is listed for some rows: how often the clone was seen (once, few, many), or a class if it is expanded.

v_call: TRBV19
j_call: TRBJ2-6
clone_size: -
cdr3_aa: ASSIFTAGANVLT

v_call: TRBV29-1
j_call: TRBJ2-5
clone_size: -
cdr3_aa: SVDSVEETQY

v_call: TRBV2
j_call: TRBJ2-3
clone_size: -
cdr3_aa: ASRGGTDTQY

v_call: TRBV19
j_call: TRBJ1-6
clone_size: few
cdr3_aa: ASSIISGESPLH

v_call: TRBV5-1
j_call: TRBJ1-1
clone_size: -
cdr3_aa: ASRQGGNTEAF

v_call: TRBV3-1
j_call: TRBJ2-7
clone_size: -
cdr3_aa: ASSPSGRYEQY

v_call: TRBV25-1
j_call: TRBJ2-3
clone_size: -
cdr3_aa: ASRRGSTQY

v_call: TRBV4-3
j_call: TRBJ2-7
clone_size: many
cdr3_aa: ASSQDRILSSYEQY

v_call: TRBV15
j_call: TRBJ2-5
clone_size: -
cdr3_aa: ATHPGTRKEETQY

v_call: TRBV3-1
j_call: TRBJ2-1
clone_size: many
cdr3_aa: ASSQDLETRNNEQF

v_call: TRBV2
j_call: TRBJ1-2
clone_size: many
cdr3_aa: ASSEAGGANYGYT

v_call: TRBV2
j_call: TRBJ1-1
clone_size: few
cdr3_aa: ASTPSWTAEAF

v_call: TRBV9
j_call: TRBJ1-1
clone_size: -
cdr3_aa: ASSGPPQTNTEAF

v_call: TRBV4-3
j_call: TRBJ1-1
clone_size: many
cdr3_aa: ASSPTALDLNTEAF

v_call: TRBV2
j_call: TRBJ1-6
clone_size: -
cdr3_aa: ASRADRGHSPLH

v_call: TRBV10-3
j_call: TRBJ2-7
clone_size: once
cdr3_aa: AISESKGFSYEQY

v_call: TRBV19
j_call: TRBJ2-3
clone_size: -
cdr3_aa: ASRTPGYTDTQY

v_call: TRBV20-1
j_call: TRBJ1-5
clone_size: many
cdr3_aa: SAPGTSSNQPQH

v_call: TRBV11-2
j_call: TRBJ2-1
clone_size: -
cdr3_aa: ASSRGLAAYNEQF

v_call: TRBV5-1
j_call: TRBJ2-1
clone_size: many
cdr3_aa: ASSLTPGLADYNEQF

v_call: TRBV9
j_call: TRBJ2-1
clone_size: few
cdr3_aa: ASSASGQGWDEQF

v_call: TRBV15
j_call: TRBJ2-1
clone_size: many
cdr3_aa: ATSRDPPSGTGYDEQF

v_call: TRBV7-7
j_call: TRBJ2-5
clone_size: -
cdr3_aa: ASSPTGGVWQETQH

v_call: TRBV15
j_call: TRBJ1-2
clone_size: -
cdr3_aa: ATSPGQGPLYGYT

v_call: TRBV20-1
j_call: TRBJ1-4
clone_size: -
cdr3_aa: SAINLATNEKLF

v_call: TRBV19
j_call: TRBJ1-5
clone_size: -
cdr3_aa: ASRNTGTGGRQPQH

v_call: TRBV5-4
j_call: TRBJ2-5
clone_size: many
cdr3_aa: ASSLGAEEETQY

v_call: TRBV6-1
j_call: TRBJ2-3
clone_size: many
cdr3_aa: ASSVWYGAKADTQY

v_call: TRBV7-2
j_call: TRBJ1-5
clone_size: few
cdr3_aa: ASSTDRVQPQH

v_call: TRBV6-4
j_call: TRBJ2-3
clone_size: many
cdr3_aa: ASSVVGGSTDTQY

v_call: TRBV24-1
j_call: TRBJ1-5
clone_size: -
cdr3_aa: ATSDGAYQPRH

v_call: TRBV9
j_call: TRBJ2-3
clone_size: -
cdr3_aa: ASSVAGGAGDTQY

v_call: TRBV2
j_call: TRBJ2-3
clone_size: -
cdr3_aa: ASPGTSTDTQY

v_call: TRBV6-1
j_call: TRBJ1-4
clone_size: many
cdr3_aa: ASSEAAGRHEKLF

v_call: TRBV5-1
j_call: TRBJ2-3
clone_size: few
cdr3_aa: ASSLVGQGASGTQY

v_call: TRBV29-1
j_call: TRBJ2-1
clone_size: once
cdr3_aa: SVAGGLTNEQF

v_call: TRBV7-3
j_call: TRBJ2-1
clone_size: -
cdr3_aa: ASSLGLASEQF

v_call: TRBV7-2
j_call: TRBJ2-3
clone_size: -
cdr3_aa: ASSLASATQY

v_call: TRBV2
j_call: TRBJ2-3
clone_size: -
cdr3_aa: ASSARLAGVTDTQY

v_call: TRBV2
j_call: TRBJ1-1
clone_size: -
cdr3_aa: ASSVGPWVTEAF

v_call: TRBV15
j_call: TRBJ2-7
clone_size: -
cdr3_aa: ATSRVLSAEQY

v_call: TRBV11-1
j_call: TRBJ2-3
clone_size: -
cdr3_aa: ASSLGLVTTDTQY

v_call: TRBV15
j_call: TRBJ2-5
clone_size: -
cdr3_aa: ATSRGDRGLGETQY

v_call: TRBV6-1
j_call: TRBJ1-5
clone_size: many
cdr3_aa: ASRAGRDSNQPQH

v_call: TRBV7-7
j_call: TRBJ2-7
clone_size: once
cdr3_aa: ASTNSPGNEQY

v_call: TRBV7-2
j_call: TRBJ1-5
clone_size: -
cdr3_aa: ASSLEAVYQPQH

v_call: TRBV7-9
j_call: TRBJ1-5
clone_size: many
cdr3_aa: ASSLAGTGTQPQH

v_call: TRBV29-1
j_call: TRBJ1-2
clone_size: -
cdr3_aa: SVSSQLVGDYGYT

v_call: TRBV15
j_call: TRBJ2-7
clone_size: -
cdr3_aa: ATSSLQTGSSYEQY